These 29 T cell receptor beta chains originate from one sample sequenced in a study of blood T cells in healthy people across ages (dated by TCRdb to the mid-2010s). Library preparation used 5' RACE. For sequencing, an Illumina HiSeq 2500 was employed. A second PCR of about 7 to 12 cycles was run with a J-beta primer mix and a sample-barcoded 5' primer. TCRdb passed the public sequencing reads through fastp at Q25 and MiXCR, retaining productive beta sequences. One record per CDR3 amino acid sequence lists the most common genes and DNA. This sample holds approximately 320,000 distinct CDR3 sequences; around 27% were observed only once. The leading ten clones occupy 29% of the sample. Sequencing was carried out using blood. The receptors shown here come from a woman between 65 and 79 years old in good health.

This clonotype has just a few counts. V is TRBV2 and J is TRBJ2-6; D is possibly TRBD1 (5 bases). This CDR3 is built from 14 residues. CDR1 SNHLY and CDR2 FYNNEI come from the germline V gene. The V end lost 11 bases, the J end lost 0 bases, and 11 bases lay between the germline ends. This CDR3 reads CASLRDSGANVLTF. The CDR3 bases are TGTGCCTCACTCAGGGACTCTGGGGCCAACGTCCTGACTTTC.

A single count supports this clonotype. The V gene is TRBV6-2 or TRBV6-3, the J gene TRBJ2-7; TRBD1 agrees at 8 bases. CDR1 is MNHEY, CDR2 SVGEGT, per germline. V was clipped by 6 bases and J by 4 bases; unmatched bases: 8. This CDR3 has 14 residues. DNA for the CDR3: TGTGCCAGCAGACGACAGGGGCTGGATTACGAGCAGTACTTC. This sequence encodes CASRRQGLDYEQYF.

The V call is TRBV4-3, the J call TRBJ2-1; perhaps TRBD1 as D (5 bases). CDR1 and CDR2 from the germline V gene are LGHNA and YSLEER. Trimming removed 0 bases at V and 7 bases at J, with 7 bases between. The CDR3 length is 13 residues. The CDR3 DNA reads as TGCGCCAGCAGCCAAGACAGGGCTAATGAGCAGTTCTTC. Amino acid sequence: CASSQDRANEQFF.

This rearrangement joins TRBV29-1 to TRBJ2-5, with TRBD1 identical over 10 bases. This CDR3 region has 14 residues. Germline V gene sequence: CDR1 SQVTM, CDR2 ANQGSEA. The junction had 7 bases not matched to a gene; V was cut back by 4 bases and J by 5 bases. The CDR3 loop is CSVVLGTGAETQYF. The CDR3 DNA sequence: TGCAGCGTTGTCTTAGGGACAGGGGCTGAGACCCAGTACTTC.

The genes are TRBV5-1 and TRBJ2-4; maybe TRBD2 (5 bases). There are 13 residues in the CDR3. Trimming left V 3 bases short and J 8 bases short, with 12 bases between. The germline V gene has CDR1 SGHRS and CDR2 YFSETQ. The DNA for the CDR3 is TGCGCCAGCAGCTGGAGGTCCGGGGACATTCAGTACTTC. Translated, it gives CASSWRSGDIQYF.

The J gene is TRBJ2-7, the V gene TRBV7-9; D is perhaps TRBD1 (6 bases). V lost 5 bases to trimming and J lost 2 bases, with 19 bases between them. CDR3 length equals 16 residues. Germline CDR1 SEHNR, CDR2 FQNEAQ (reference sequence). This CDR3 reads CASSPEWDTEPYEQYF. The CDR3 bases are TGTGCCAGCAGCCCCGAGTGGGACACCGAACCCTACGAGCAGTACTTC.

The CDR3 sequence is CASTRGGTGELFF. The DNA for the CDR3 is TGTGCCAGCACCAGGGGGGGCACCGGGGAGCTGTTTTTT. V gene TRBV25-1 combines with J gene TRBJ2-2; D is possibly TRBD1 or TRBD2 (7 bases each). The V and J ends lost 7 bases and 4 bases respectively, with 10 bases between them. The CDR3 runs to 13 residues. Germline V gives CDR1 MGHDK, CDR2 SYGVNS.

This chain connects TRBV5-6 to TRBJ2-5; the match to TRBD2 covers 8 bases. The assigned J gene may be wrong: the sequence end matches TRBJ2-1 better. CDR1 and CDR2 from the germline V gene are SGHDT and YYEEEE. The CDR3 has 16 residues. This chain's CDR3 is CASSYFSGNAVKEQFF. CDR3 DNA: TGTGCCAGCAGCTACTTTAGCGGGAATGCCGTAAAGGAGCAGTTCTTC.

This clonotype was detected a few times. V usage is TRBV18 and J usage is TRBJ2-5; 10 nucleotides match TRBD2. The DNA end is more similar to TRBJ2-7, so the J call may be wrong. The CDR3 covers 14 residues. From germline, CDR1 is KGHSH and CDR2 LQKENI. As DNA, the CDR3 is TGTGCCAGCTCACCCGGGACTAGCGAATACGAGCAGTACTTC. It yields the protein CASSPGTSEYEQYF.

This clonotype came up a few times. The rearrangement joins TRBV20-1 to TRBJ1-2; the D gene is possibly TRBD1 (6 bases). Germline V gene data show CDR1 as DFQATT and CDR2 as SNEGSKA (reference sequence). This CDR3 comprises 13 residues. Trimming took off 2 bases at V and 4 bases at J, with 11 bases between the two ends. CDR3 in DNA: TGCAGTGCTAGAAGGGGGGGTGGCTATGGCTACACCTTC. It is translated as CSARRGGGYGYTF.

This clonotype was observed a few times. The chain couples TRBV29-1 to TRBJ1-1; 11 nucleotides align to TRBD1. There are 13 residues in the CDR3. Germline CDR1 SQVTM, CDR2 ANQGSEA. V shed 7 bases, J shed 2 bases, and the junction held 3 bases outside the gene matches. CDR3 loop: CSAGTGGNTEAFF. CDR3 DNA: TGCAGCGCCGGGACAGGGGGTAACACTGAAGCTTTCTTT. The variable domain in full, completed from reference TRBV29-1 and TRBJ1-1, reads SAVISQKPSRDICQRGTSLTIQCQVDSQVTMMFWYRQQPGQSLTLIATANQGSEATYESGFVIDKFPISRPNLTFSTLTVSNMSPEDSSIYLCSAGTGGNTEAFFGQGTRLTVV.

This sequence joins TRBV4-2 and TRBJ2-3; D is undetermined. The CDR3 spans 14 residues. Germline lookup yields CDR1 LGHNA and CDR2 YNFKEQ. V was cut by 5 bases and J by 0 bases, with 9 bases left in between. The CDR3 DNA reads TGTGCCAGCAGCTATGGAGTCAGCACAGATACGCAGTATTTT. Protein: CASSYGVSTDTQYF.

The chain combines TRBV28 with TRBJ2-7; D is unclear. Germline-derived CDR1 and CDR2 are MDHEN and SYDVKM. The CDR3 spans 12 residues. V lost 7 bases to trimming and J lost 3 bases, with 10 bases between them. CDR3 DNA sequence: TGTGCCAGCACCCTCAGAGGCTACGAGCAGTACTTC. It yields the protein CASTLRGYEQYF.

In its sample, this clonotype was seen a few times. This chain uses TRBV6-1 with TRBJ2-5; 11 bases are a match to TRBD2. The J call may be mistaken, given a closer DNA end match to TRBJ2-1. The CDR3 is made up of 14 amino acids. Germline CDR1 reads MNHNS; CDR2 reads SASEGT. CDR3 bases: TGTGCCAGCAGTGAAGGACTAGCGGGGACTGAGCAGTTCTTC. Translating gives CASSEGLAGTEQFF.

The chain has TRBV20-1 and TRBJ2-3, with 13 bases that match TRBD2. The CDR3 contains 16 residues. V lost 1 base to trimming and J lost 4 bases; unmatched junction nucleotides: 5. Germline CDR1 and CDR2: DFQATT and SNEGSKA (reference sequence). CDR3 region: CSARGGTSGRADTQYF. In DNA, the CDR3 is TGCAGTGCTAGAGGGGGTACTAGCGGGAGGGCAGATACGCAGTATTTT.

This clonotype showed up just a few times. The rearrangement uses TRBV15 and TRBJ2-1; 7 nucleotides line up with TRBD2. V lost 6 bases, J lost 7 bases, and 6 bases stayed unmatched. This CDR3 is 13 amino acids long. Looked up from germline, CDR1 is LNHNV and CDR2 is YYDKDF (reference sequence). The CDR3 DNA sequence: TGTGCCACCAGAGGGAGGGCTAATAATGAGCAGTTCTTC. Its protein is CATRGRANNEQFF.

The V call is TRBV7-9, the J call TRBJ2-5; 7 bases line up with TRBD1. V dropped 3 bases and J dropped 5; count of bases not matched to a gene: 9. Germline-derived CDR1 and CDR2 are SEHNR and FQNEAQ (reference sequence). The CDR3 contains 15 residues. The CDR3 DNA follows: TGTGCCAGCAGCTTTGGTGACAGGGTGTGGGAGACCCAGTACTTC. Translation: CASSFGDRVWETQYF.

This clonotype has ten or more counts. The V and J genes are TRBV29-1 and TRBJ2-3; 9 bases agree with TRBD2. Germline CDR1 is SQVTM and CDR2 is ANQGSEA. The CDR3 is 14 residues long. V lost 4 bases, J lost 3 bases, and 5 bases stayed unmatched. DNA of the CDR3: TGCAGCGTTGGGTCTAGCGGGAATACAGATACGCAGTATTTT. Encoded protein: CSVGSSGNTDTQYF.

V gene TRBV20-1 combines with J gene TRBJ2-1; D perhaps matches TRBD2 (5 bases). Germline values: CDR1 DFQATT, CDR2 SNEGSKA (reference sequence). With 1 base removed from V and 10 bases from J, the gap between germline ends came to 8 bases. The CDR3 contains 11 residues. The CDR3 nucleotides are TGCAGTGCTAGAGGTAGAGGGGAGCAGTTCTTC. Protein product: CSARGRGEQFF.

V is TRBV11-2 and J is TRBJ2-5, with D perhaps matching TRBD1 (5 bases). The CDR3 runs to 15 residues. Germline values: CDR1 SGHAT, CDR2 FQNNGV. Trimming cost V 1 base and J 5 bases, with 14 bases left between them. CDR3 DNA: TGTGCCAGCAGCTTAGCGGGCAGGGAACAGGAGACCCAGTACTTC. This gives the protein CASSLAGREQETQYF.

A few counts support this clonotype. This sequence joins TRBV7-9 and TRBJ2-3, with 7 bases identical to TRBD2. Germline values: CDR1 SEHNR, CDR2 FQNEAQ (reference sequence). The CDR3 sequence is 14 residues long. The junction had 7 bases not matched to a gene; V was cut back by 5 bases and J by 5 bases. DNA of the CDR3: TGTGCCAGCAGCCCTGGGACTAACAAAGATACGCAGTATTTT. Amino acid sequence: CASSPGTNKDTQYF.

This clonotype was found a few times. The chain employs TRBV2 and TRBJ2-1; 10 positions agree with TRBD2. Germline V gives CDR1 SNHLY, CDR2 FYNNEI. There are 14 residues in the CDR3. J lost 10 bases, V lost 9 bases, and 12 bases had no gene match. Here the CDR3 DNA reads TGTGCCAGAACTAGCGGGATCGTTTCAGGAGAGCAGTTCTTC. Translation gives CARTSGIVSGEQFF.

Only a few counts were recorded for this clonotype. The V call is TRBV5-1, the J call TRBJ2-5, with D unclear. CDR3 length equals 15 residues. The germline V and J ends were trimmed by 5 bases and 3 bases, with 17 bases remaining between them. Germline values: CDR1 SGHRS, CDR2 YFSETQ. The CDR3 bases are TGCGCCAGCAGTACCGTTAACCCAGAAAAAGAGACCCAGTACTTC. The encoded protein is CASSTVNPEKETQYF.

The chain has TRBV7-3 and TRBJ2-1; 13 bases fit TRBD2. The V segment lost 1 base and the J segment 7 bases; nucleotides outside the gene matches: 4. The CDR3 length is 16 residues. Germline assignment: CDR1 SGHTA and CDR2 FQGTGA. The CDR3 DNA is TGTGCCAGCAGCTTAATGGGGACTAGCGGGATAAATGAGCAGTTCTTC. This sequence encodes CASSLMGTSGINEQFF.

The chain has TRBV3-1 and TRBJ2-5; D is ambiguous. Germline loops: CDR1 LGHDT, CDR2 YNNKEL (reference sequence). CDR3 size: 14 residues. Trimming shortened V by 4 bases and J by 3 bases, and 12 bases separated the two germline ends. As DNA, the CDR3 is TGTGCCAGCAGCCGAATGCTGGTTGAAGAGACCCAGTACTTC. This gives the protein CASSRMLVEETQYF.

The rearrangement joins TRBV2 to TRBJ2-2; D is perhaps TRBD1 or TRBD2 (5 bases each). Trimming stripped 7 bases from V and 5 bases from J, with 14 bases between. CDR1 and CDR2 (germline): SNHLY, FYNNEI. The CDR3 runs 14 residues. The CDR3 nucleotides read TGTGCCAGCAATGTTGGGACCGCAACCGGGGAGCTGTTTTTT. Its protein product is CASNVGTATGELFF.

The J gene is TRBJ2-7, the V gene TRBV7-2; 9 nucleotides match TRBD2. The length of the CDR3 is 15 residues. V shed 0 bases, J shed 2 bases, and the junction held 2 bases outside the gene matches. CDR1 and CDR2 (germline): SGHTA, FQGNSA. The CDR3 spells CASSLASGSTYEQYF. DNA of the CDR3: TGTGCCAGCAGCTTAGCTAGCGGGAGCACCTACGAGCAGTACTTC.

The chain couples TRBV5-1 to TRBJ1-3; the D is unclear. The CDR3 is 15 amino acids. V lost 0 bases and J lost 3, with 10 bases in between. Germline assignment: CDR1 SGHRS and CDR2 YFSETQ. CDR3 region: CASSLAGVGGNTIYF. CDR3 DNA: TGCGCCAGCAGCTTGGCCGGGGTAGGTGGAAACACCATATATTTT.

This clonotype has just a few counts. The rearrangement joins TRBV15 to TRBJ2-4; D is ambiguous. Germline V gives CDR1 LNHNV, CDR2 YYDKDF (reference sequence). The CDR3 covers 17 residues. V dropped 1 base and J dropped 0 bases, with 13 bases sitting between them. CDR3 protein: CATSRASDGLAKNIQYF. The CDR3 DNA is TGTGCCACCAGCAGAGCCTCGGACGGGCTAGCCAAAAACATTCAGTACTTC.